One and the same sample provided the 8 T cell receptor beta chains below, sequenced in a study of CD8+ T cells in alopecia areata. As to treatment: oral pan-JAK inhibitor, 5-10 mg twice daily. Extraction of RNA preceded its reverse transcription into cDNA, which served as the sequencing template. TCRdb's table, derived via immunoSEQ multiplex PCR, lists solely in-frame clones and lacks some. The sample holds some 160,000 clones, 65% seen once. Sequencing was performed on CD4+ T cells sorted from blood, taken at week 4, from a patient treated with tofacitinib. The receptors stem from a human donor with alopecia areata.

The gene calls are TRBV29-1 and TRBJ1-6; no clear D. Germline values: CDR1 SQVTM, CDR2 ANQGSEA. The V end was cut by 3 bases, the J end by 9 bases, with 12 bases between. This CDR3 is built from 13 residues. The chain's CDR3 is CSVEEGVGSPLHF. For the CDR3, the DNA is TGCAGCGTTGAGGAGGGCGTAGGTTCACCCCTCCACTTT. Drawing the rest from reference TRBV29-1 and TRBJ1-6, the complete variable domain is SAVISQKPSRDICQRGTSLTIQCQVDSQVTMMFWYRQQPGQSLTLIATANQGSEATYESGFVIDKFPISRPNLTFSTLTVSNMSPEDSSIYLCSVEEGVGSPLHFGNGTRLTVT.

The gene calls are TRBV11-2 and TRBJ1-2; D remains unclear. CDR3 length: 15 amino acids. V was clipped by 0 bases and J by 4 bases, with 12 bases between them. From germline, CDR1 is SGHAT and CDR2 FQNNGV. CDR3 in amino acids: CASSLDLGRTYGYTF. The CDR3 DNA reads as TGTGCCAGCAGCTTAGATCTAGGCCGGACCTATGGCTACACCTTC.

The chain has TRBV29-1 and TRBJ1-3; D possibly corresponds to TRBD1 (5 bases). The ends were cut back, 2 bases at V and 3 bases at J, with 11 bases in the middle. The germline CDR1 and CDR2 sequences are SQVTM and ANQGSEA. There are 14 residues in the CDR3. CDR3 loop: CSVERGKSGNTIYF. The CDR3 bases are TGCAGCGTTGAAAGGGGAAAGAGTGGAAACACCATATATTTT. The entire variable domain, with the rest obtained from reference TRBV29-1 and TRBJ1-3, is as follows: SAVISQKPSRDICQRGTSLTIQCQVDSQVTMMFWYRQQPGQSLTLIATANQGSEATYESGFVIDKFPISRPNLTFSTLTVSNMSPEDSSIYLCSVERGKSGNTIYFGEGSWLTVV.

The chain has TRBV29-1 and TRBJ1-1; 7 bases fit TRBD1. The germline gives CDR1 SQVTM, CDR2 ANQGSEA. The CDR3 has 13 amino acids. V lost 4 bases, J lost 4 bases, and 6 bases stayed unmatched. The chain's CDR3 is CSVVRGRVTEAFF. CDR3 DNA sequence: TGCAGCGTTGTTAGGGGGCGCGTCACTGAAGCTTTCTTT.

This clone was counted a few times. V and J are TRBV7-2 and TRBJ1-5; D ambiguous. The CDR3 covers 12 residues. Germline CDR1 is SGHTA and CDR2 is FQGNSA. V lost 4 bases and J 4 bases, leaving 5 bases between the germline ends. The CDR3 here is CASSSGNQPQHF. CDR3 nucleotides: TGTGCCAGCAGCTCCGGGAATCAGCCCCAGCATTTT. The variable domain in full, completed from reference TRBV7-2 and TRBJ1-5, reads GAGVSQSPSNKVTEKGKDVELRCDPISGHTALYWYRQSLGQGLEFLIYFQGNSAPDKSGLPSDRFSAERTGGSVSTLTIQRTQQEDSAVYLCASSSGNQPQHFGDGTRLSIL.

V usage is TRBV27 and J usage is TRBJ2-3; D is perhaps TRBD1 (6 bases). The V and J ends lost 2 bases and 5 bases respectively, with 14 bases between them. Germline V gene data show CDR1 as MNHEY and CDR2 as SMNVEV (reference sequence). CDR3 length equals 15 residues. The chain's CDR3 is CASSLEGRGIDTQYF. As DNA, the CDR3 is TGTGCCAGCAGTTTAGAGGGCAGGGGAATAGATACGCAGTATTTT.

In its sample, this clone was seen a few times. The J gene is TRBJ2-2, the V gene TRBV28; TRBD1 might be the D (6 bases). V dropped 7 bases and J dropped 4 bases, with 7 bases sitting between them. This CDR3 comprises 12 residues. Germline lookup yields CDR1 MDHEN and CDR2 SYDVKM. The CDR3 loop reads CASNRVTGELFF. The CDR3 DNA reads as TGTGCCAGCAACAGGGTCACCGGGGAGCTGTTTTTT.

The chain joins TRBV29-1 to TRBJ1-1, with TRBD1 matching 11 bases. V lost 7 bases and J lost 3; bases outside the gene matches: 1. This CDR3 has 12 residues. Germline V gives CDR1 SQVTM, CDR2 ANQGSEA. For the CDR3, the DNA is TGCAGCGCGGGACAGGGGGACACTGAAGCTTTCTTT. Amino acids: CSAGQGDTEAFF.